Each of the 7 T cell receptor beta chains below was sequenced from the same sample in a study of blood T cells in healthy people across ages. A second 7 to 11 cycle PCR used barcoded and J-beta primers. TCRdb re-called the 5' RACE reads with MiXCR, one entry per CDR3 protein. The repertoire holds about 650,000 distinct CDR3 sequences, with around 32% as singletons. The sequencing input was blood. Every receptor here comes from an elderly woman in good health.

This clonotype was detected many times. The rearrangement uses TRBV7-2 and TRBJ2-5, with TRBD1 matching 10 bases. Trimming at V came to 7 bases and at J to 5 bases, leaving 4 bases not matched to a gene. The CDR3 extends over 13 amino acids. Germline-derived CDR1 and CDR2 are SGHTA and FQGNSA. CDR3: CASTGTGVETQYF. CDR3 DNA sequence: TGTGCCAGCACCGGGACAGGGGTCGAGACCCAGTACTTC.

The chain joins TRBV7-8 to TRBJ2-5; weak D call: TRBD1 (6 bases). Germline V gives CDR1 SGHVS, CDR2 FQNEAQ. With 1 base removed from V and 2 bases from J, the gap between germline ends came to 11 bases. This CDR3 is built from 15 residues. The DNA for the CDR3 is TGTGCCAGCAGCTTAGTTTCCGGACAGCAAGAGACCCAGTACTTC. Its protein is CASSLVSGQQETQYF.

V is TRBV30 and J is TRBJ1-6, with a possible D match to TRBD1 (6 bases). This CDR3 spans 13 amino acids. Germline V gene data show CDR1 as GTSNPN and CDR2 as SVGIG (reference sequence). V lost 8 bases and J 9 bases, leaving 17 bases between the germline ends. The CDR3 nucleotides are TGTGCCGTCCCGGGGGGCCAGGGTTCACCCCTCCACTTT. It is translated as CAVPGGQGSPLHF.

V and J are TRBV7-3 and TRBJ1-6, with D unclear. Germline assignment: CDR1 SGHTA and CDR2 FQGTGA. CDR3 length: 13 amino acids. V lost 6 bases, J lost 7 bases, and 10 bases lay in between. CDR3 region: CASSHQVNSPLHF. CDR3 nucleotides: TGTGCCAGCAGTCACCAAGTAAATTCACCCCTCCACTTT.

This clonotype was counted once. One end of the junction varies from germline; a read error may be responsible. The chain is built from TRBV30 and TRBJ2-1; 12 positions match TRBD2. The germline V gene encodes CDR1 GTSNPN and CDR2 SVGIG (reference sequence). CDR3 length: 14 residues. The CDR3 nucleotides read TGTGCCTGGATGACTAGCGGGGGATACAATGAGCGGTACTTC. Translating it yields CAWMTSGGYNERYF.

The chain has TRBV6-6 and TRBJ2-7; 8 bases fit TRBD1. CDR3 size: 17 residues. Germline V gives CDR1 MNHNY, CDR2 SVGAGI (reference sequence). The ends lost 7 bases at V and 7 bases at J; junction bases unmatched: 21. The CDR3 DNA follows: TGTGCCAGCATTCCCGGAACAGGGGGGATTTCCTACAATGAGCAGTACTTC. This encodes CASIPGTGGISYNEQYF.

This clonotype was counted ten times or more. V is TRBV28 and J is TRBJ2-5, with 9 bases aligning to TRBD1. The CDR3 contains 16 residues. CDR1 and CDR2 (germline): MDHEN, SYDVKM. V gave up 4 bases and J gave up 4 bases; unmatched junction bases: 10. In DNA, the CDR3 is TGTGCCAGCAGTTCTCCCGGGACAGGGCAAAGAGAGACCCAGTACTTC. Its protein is CASSSPGTGQRETQYF. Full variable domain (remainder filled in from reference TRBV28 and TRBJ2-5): DVKVTQSSRYLVKRTGEKVFLECVQDMDHENMFWYRQDPGLGLRLIYFSYDVKMKEKGDIPEGYSVSREKKERFSLILESASTNQTSMYLCASSSPGTGQRETQYFGPGTRLLVL.